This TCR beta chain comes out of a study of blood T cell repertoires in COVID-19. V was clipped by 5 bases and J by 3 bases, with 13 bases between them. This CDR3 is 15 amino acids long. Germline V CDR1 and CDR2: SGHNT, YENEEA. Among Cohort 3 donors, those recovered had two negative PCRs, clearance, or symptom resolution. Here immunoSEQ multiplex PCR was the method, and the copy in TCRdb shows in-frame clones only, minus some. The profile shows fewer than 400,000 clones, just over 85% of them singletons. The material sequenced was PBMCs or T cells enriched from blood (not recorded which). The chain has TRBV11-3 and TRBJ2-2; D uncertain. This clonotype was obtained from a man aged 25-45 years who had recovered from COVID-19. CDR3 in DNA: TGTGCCAGCAGCCCCACTGCATCATACACCGGGGAGCTGTTTTTT. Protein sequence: CASSPTASYTGELFF. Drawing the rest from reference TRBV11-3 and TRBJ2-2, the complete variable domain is EAGVVQSPRYKIIEKKQPVAFWCNPISGHNTLYWYLQNLGQGPELLIRYENEEAVDDSQLPKDRFSAERLKGVDSTLKIQPAELGDSAVYLCASSPTASYTGELFFGEGSRLTVL.